The sample holds many counts of the clone carrying this T cell receptor (beta chain). Its specificity is not known. Germline V gene lookup returns CDR1 DFQATT and CDR2 SNEGSKA (reference sequence). V lost 5 bases and J lost 5; bases outside the gene matches: 6. There are 13 residues in the CDR3. Using RNA template, CDR3s of TCR alpha and beta were amplified with iRepertoire arm-PCR. One-step reverse transcription and amplification started from about 100-400 ng of tissue mRNA or PBMC total RNA. In TCRdb, the multiplex PCR reads were re-called with MiXCR into one record per CDR3 protein. Among 85,000 to 110,000 distinct CDR3 sequences listed, less than 30% were seen once. This record comes from a study of glioma-infiltrating T cells. Whole-study results and caveats: Tissue-blood divergence was below expectation in non-neoplastic patients, above in gliomas. Very few CDR3 sequences were shared between tissue and blood.

Source material: glioma tissue, nonneoplastic brain tissue, or PBMCs (not recorded which). The sequence derives from a human donor with low-grade glioma or glioblastoma, undergoing nonglioma brain surgery, or in good health (not recorded which). This chain links TRBV20-1 with TRBJ1-5; 7 nucleotides line up with TRBD1. In nucleotides, the CDR3 is TGCAGTGCTGCAGGGACAGCCGATCAGCCCCAGCATTTT. It yields the protein CSAAGTADQPQHF.